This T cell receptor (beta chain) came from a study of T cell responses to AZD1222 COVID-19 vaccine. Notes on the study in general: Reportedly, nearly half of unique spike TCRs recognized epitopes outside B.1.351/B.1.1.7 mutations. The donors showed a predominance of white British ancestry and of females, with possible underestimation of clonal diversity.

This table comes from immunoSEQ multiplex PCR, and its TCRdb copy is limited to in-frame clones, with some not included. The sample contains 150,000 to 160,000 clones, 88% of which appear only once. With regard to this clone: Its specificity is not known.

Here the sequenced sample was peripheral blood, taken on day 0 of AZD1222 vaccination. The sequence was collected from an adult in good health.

The CDR3 DNA reads TGTGCCAGCAGGACGACAGGGGGCGCCTACTATGGCTACACCTTC. Its translation is CASRTTGGAYYGYTF. The rearrangement links TRBV28 to TRBJ1-2, with 10 bases matching TRBD1. Germline CDR1 MDHEN, CDR2 SYDVKM. Trimming cost V 6 bases and J 3 bases; bases outside gene matches: 7. The CDR3 runs to 15 residues.